These 17 T cell receptor beta chains were all obtained from the same sample, sequenced in a study of beta chain features in type 1 diabetes. Points from the study as a whole: Patients with Type 1 diabetes showed moderately but significantly shorter TCRB CDR3s in all four CD4+ subsets.

Since all of the isolated RNA was reverse transcribed, expressed TCRB transcripts were what got sequenced. Method: immunoSEQ multiplex PCR; TCRdb's copy keeps in-frame clones and lacks some. The data hold a few hundred thousand clones, with 9.6% observed a single time. Their specific antigens are unknown. Sequencing was carried out using central memory CD4+ T cells from blood. The receptors come from a man aged 25-45 years with type 1 diabetes.

This clone was found a few times. The rearrangement links TRBV18 to TRBJ1-5; D may be TRBD1 (6 bases). V lost 5 bases and J 2 bases, leaving 22 bases between the germline ends. Per the germline V gene, CDR1 is KGHSH and CDR2 is LQKENI. The CDR3 contains 18 residues. For the CDR3, the DNA is TGTGCCAGCTCAACTACAGGGACTGGGGTTATGGGCAATCAGCCCCAGCATTTT. Its protein product is CASSTTGTGVMGNQPQHF. Full variable domain (outside the CDR3, taken from reference TRBV18 and TRBJ1-5): NAGVMQNPRHLVRRRGQEARLRCSPMKGHSHVYWYRQLPEEGLKFMVYLQKENIIDESGMPKERFSAEFPKEGPSILRIQQVVRGDSAAYFCASSTTGTGVMGNQPQHFGDGTRLSIL.

V is TRBV2 and J is TRBJ2-3; 7 bases map to TRBD2. Unmatched junction bases numbered 6, after V lost 2 bases and J lost 4 bases. CDR1 is SNHLY, CDR2 FYNNEI, per germline. This CDR3 region has 15 residues. CDR3 in DNA: TGTGCCAGCAGTGAAAGGGGCGGGAGTGCAGATACGCAGTATTTT. As protein: CASSERGGSADTQYF.

This clone was counted only a few times. The chain employs TRBV7-8 and TRBJ1-5; D is unclear. The V end was cut by 1 base, the J end by 7 bases, with 8 bases between. The V gene's germline CDR1 is SGHVS and CDR2 FQNEAQ. The CDR3 consists of 13 residues. The DNA of the CDR3 is TGTGCCAGCAGCTTAGACCAGACGCAGCCCCAGCATTTT. It encodes CASSLDQTQPQHF.

The rearrangement links TRBV7-2 to TRBJ2-7, with D possibly being TRBD1 (5 bases). Germline V CDR1 and CDR2: SGHTA, FQGNSA. The length of the CDR3 is 14 residues. Trimming cost V 3 bases and J 3 bases, with 12 bases left between them. The CDR3 is CASSFRQNFYEQYF. For the CDR3, the DNA is TGTGCCAGCAGCTTTCGACAGAATTTCTACGAGCAGTACTTC. Full variable domain (remainder filled in from reference TRBV7-2 and TRBJ2-7): GAGVSQSPSNKVTEKGKDVELRCDPISGHTALYWYRQSLGQGLEFLIYFQGNSAPDKSGLPSDRFSAERTGGSVSTLTIQRTQQEDSAVYLCASSFRQNFYEQYFGPGTRLTVT.

This chain connects TRBV18 to TRBJ2-3, with D maybe TRBD1 (6 bases). Deletions cut 0 bases from V and 5 bases from J, with 15 bases between. CDR3 length: 16 residues. CDR1 KGHSH and CDR2 LQKENI come from the germline V gene. The CDR3 spells CASSPPSGTRGDTQYF. The CDR3 DNA reads as TGTGCCAGCTCACCACCGTCCGGGACAAGGGGAGATACGCAGTATTTT.

V and J are TRBV5-6 and TRBJ1-2; unclear D gene. Germline CDR1 SGHDT, CDR2 YYEEEE. The CDR3 covers 13 residues. Trimming cost V 2 bases and J 8 bases, with 13 bases left between them. The CDR3 region is CASSFGLDGGYTF. For the CDR3, the DNA is TGTGCCAGCAGCTTTGGCCTGGACGGCGGCTACACCTTC.

About this clone itself: This same CDR3 is encoded by further DNA sequences in the sample. The chain is built from TRBV7-9 and TRBJ2-2, with D hard to call. CDR3 length: 11 amino acids. The ends were cut back, 0 bases at V and 8 bases at J, with 1 base in the middle. CDR1 is SEHNR, CDR2 FQNEAQ, per germline (reference sequence). DNA of the CDR3: TGTGCCAGCAGCTTAGCAGGGGAGCTGTTTTTT. It codes for CASSLAGELFF.

This clone was seen only a few times. The chain combines TRBV5-1 with TRBJ2-1, with 7 bases matching TRBD2. V gave up 3 bases and J gave up 0 bases; unmatched junction bases: 9. Germline CDR1 is SGHRS and CDR2 is YFSETQ. The CDR3 contains 17 residues. The CDR3 region has the DNA TGCGCCAGCAGCTCAGTCACTAGCGCGAGCTCCTACAATGAGCAGTTCTTC. Protein sequence: CASSSVTSASSYNEQFF.

The gene calls are TRBV7-3 and TRBJ2-1; TRBD2 agrees at 12 bases. Trimming took 0 bases from V and 3 from J; bases not matched to a gene: 3. CDR1 is SGHTA and CDR2 is FQGTGA in the germline V gene. The CDR3 has 17 amino acids. The CDR3 DNA follows: TGTGCCAGCAGCTTAACGTGGACTAGCGGGGACTACAATGAGCAGTTCTTC. Its translation is CASSLTWTSGDYNEQFF.

The genes are TRBV29-1 and TRBJ1-2; 7 bases agree with TRBD1. Germline CDR1 is SQVTM and CDR2 is ANQGSEA. The CDR3 loop spans 14 amino acids. The trim removed 6 bases at V and 3 bases at J, leaving 10 bases unmatched. The CDR3 coding sequence is TGCAGCGTATTCCTGGGAGGGGGCGACTATGGCTACACCTTC. Protein sequence: CSVFLGGGDYGYTF.

The chain recombines TRBV6-5 with TRBJ1-2; D gene unclear. CDR3 length: 14 amino acids. Germline V gives CDR1 MNHEY, CDR2 SVGAGI. V lost 7 bases and J 2 bases, leaving 14 bases between the germline ends. CDR3 coding DNA: TGTGCCAGCATTGGGAACTCCTTCAACTATGGCTACACCTTC. Amino acid sequence: CASIGNSFNYGYTF.

The chain links TRBV5-1 to TRBJ2-1; tentatively, D is TRBD1 or TRBD2 (5 bases each). V was pared by 4 bases and J by 2 bases, with 16 bases between. The CDR3 has 16 amino acids. Germline CDR1 SGHRS, CDR2 YFSETQ. CDR3 coding DNA: TGCGCCAGCAGCCCCCTGGGGGACGCTACCTACAATGAGCAGTTCTTC. Amino acids: CASSPLGDATYNEQFF.

The rearrangement uses TRBV6-5 and TRBJ2-3; D not certain. CDR1 and CDR2 (germline): MNHEY, SVGAGI. This CDR3 region has 13 residues. Trimming removed 6 bases from V and 1 base from J, with 8 bases in between. CDR3 sequence reads: CASRSPGTDTQYF. CDR3 sequence (DNA): TGTGCCAGCAGGTCTCCGGGCACAGATACGCAGTATTTT.

This clone was seen a handful of times. This likely traces to a read error, being one base from a far larger clone. This sample includes further DNA sequences coding for the same CDR3. This chain links TRBV11-2 with TRBJ2-2; D not certain. Germline V gene sequence: CDR1 SGHAT, CDR2 FQNNGV. This CDR3 is 14 amino acids long. V was pared by 5 bases and J by 1 base, with 8 bases between. The CDR3 loop is CASSQEQNTGELFF. For the CDR3, the DNA is TGTGCCAGCAGCCAAGAGCAGAACACCGGGGAGCTGTTTTTT.

The chain employs TRBV6-1 and TRBJ1-1; D is perhaps TRBD1 (5 bases). With 5 bases removed from V and 0 bases from J, the gap between germline ends came to 10 bases. The CDR3 length is 14 residues. Per the germline V gene, CDR1 is MNHNS and CDR2 is SASEGT. The CDR3: CASSFQGVNTEAFF. CDR3 sequence (DNA): TGTGCCAGCAGTTTTCAGGGAGTGAACACTGAAGCTTTCTTT.

V gene TRBV6-1 combines with J gene TRBJ1-4; perhaps TRBD1 as D (5 bases). The CDR3 is 17 residues long. Germline V gene data show CDR1 as MNHNS and CDR2 as SASEGT. V lost 2 bases and J 0 bases, leaving 13 bases between the germline ends. The CDR3 region has the DNA TGTGCCAGCAGTGAACGTGGATGGGGGACAACTAATGAAAAACTGTTTTTT. Its translation: CASSERGWGTTNEKLFF.

This clone was seen more than once but under ten times. The genes are TRBV23-1 and TRBJ2-7, with TRBD1 matching 9 bases. TRBV23-1 is designated an ORF whose function remains uncertain. The CDR3 length is 15 residues. V lost 2 bases and J lost 0; bases outside the gene matches: 2. The CDR3: CASSQDRGSSYEQYF. The CDR3 DNA reads as TGCGCCAGCAGTCAAGACAGGGGGAGCTCCTACGAGCAGTACTTC.